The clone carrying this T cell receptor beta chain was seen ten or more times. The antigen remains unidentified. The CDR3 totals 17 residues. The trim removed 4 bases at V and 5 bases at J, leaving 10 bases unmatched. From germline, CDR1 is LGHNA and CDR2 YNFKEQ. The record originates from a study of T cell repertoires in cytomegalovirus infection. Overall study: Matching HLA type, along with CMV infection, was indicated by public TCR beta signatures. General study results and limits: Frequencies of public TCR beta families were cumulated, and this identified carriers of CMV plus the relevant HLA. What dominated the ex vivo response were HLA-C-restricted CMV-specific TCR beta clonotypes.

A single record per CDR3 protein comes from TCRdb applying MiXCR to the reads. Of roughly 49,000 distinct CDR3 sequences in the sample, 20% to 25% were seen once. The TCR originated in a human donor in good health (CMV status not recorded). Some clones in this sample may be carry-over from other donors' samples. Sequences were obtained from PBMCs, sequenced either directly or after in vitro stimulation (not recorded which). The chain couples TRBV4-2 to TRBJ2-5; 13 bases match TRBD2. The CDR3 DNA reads TGTGCCAGCAGCCCTGGACTAGCGGGGGACCTGATGGAGACCCAGTACTTC. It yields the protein CASSPGLAGDLMETQYF.